This TCR beta chain was obtained from a study of cytomegalovirus exposure and HLA in healthy donors. The germline V gene encodes CDR1 MNHEY and CDR2 SVGAGI. The CDR3 has 14 residues. Trimming left V 2 bases short and J 6 bases short, with 12 bases between. PCR involved 60 Vbeta and 13 Jbeta primers. As processed by the authors: In a later analysis, some 10 million of 65 million to 90 million unique beta chains occurred in at least two donors. Only in-frame clones appear in the TCRdb table, and some are missing; sequencing was by immunoSEQ multiplex PCR. The DNA was the basis for D and trimming; V, J and clone size are from that table. This table has around 100,000 clones, approximately 85% appearing once.

Sequenced material: PBMCs. The rearrangement links TRBV6-5 to TRBJ2-3, with D tentatively TRBD2 (5 bases). The source of this sequence is a man aged 25 to 40 in good health and CMV-seropositive. The CDR3 DNA reads as TGTGCCAGCAGTTACACGGGAAGGAGTGATACGCAGTATTTT. This translates into CASSYTGRSDTQYF.